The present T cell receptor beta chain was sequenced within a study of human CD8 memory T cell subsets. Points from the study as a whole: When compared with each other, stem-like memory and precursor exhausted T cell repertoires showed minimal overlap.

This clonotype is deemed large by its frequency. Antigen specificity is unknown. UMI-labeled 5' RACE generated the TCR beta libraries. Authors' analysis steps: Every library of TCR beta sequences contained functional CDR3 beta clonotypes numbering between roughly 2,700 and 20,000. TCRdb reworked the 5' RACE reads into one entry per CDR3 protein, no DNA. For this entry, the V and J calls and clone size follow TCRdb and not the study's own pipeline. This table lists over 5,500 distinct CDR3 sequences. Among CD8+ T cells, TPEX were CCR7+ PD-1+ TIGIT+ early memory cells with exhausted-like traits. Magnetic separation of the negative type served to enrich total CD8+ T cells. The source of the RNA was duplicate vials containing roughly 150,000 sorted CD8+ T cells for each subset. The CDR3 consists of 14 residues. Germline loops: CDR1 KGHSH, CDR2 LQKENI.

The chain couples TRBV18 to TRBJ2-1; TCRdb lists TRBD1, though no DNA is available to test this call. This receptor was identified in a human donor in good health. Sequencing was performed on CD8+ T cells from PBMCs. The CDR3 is CASSSTGYYNEQFF.